The 18 T cell receptor beta chains listed next were all sequenced from one sample in a study of shared clonotypes between healthy human individuals. It was CD45RO-negative cells, positively selected for CCR7, that made up naive CD8 cells, with terminally differentiated effector memory CD45RA+ cells excluded. Data came from immunoSEQ multiplex PCR; TCRdb stores just in-frame clones and leaves some out. Among millions of clones, 93% were seen once, and the ten largest hold approximately 1.7%. The specimen was naive CD8+ T cells from PBMCs. These receptors all come from a man in his late teens or twenties in good health. Some clones in this sample may be carry-over from other donors' samples.

The chain combines TRBV27 with TRBJ1-2; a weak D match, TRBD1 (5 bases). CDR1 MNHEY and CDR2 SMNVEV come from the germline V gene (reference sequence). The CDR3 runs to 15 residues. V was shortened by 2 bases and J by 3 bases, with 13 bases between the two germline ends. CDR3 DNA: TGTGCCAGCAGTTTAGGTGCAGGGATGTACTATGGCTACACCTTC. This translates into CASSLGAGMYYGYTF.

The rearrangement uses TRBV2 and TRBJ2-1, with TRBD2 matching 7 bases. V trimming: 4 bases; J trimming: 0 bases; junction bases outside the gene matches: 9. Per the germline V gene, CDR1 is SNHLY and CDR2 is FYNNEI. The CDR3 is 17 amino acids. The CDR3 nucleotides read TGTGCCAGCAGTGCTGGGCAGCGGGGAAGCTCCTACAATGAGCAGTTCTTC. This gives the protein CASSAGQRGSSYNEQFF. The whole variable domain, remainder taken from reference TRBV2 and TRBJ2-1, is EPEVTQTPSHQVTQMGQEVILRCVPISNHLYFYWYRQILGQKVEFLVSFYNNEISEKSEIFDDQFSVERPDGSNFTLKIRSTKLEDSAMYFCASSAGQRGSSYNEQFFGPGTRLTVL.

The chain joins TRBV27 to TRBJ2-7, with TRBD2 matching over 14 bases. Germline CDR1 and CDR2: MNHEY and SMNVEV (reference sequence). This CDR3 contains 18 residues. J lost 6 bases, V lost 6 bases, and 16 bases had no gene match. The CDR3 sequence: CASSNRDRGLAGGIEQYF. The DNA of the CDR3 is TGTGCCAGCAGCAACCGGGACAGAGGACTAGCGGGAGGAATCGAGCAGTACTTC.

The chain joins TRBV27 to TRBJ2-2; TRBD2 might be the D (6 bases). V dropped 6 bases and J dropped 7 bases, with 12 bases sitting between them. This CDR3 has 13 amino acids. CDR1 MNHEY and CDR2 SMNVEV come from the germline V gene (reference sequence). CDR3 protein: CASRPSGGGELFF. For the CDR3, the DNA is TGTGCCAGCAGGCCGTCCGGGGGCGGGGAGCTGTTTTTT.

The chain joins TRBV27 to TRBJ2-7; the match to TRBD1 covers 7 bases. CDR3 length: 17 amino acids. V was pared by 5 bases and J by 3 bases, with 16 bases of the junction left unmatched. In germline, CDR1 is MNHEY, CDR2 SMNVEV (reference sequence). The DNA for the CDR3 is TGTGCCAGCAGTCAAACAGGGGAATGGTCGGATTACTACGAGCAGTACTTC. Translation: CASSQTGEWSDYYEQYF.

The rearrangement links TRBV20-1 to TRBJ2-7, with D unresolved. The germline V gene has CDR1 DFQATT and CDR2 SNEGSKA (reference sequence). The CDR3 sequence is 11 residues long. V was cut by 2 bases and J by 3 bases, with 5 bases left in between. The DNA of the CDR3 is TGCAGTGCTAGATTCCTCTACGAGCAGTACTTC. Translated: CSARFLYEQYF.

This chain uses TRBV7-9 with TRBJ2-2; D is unclear. Germline CDR1 is SEHNR and CDR2 is FQNEAQ (reference sequence). CDR3 length: 17 residues. Trimming cost V 1 base and J 0 bases, with 12 bases left between them. The CDR3 DNA is TGTGCCAGCAGCTTAGGCATCCCGTTCGCGAACACCGGGGAGCTGTTTTTT. Translating it yields CASSLGIPFANTGELFF.

The J gene is TRBJ2-1, the V gene TRBV9; 13 nucleotides align to TRBD2. This CDR3 is 16 amino acids long. J lost 8 bases, V lost 0 bases, and 5 bases had no gene match. CDR1 is SGDLS and CDR2 is YYNGEE in the germline V gene. The CDR3 loop reads CASSVARTSGSDEQFF. DNA for the CDR3: TGTGCCAGCAGCGTAGCCCGGACTAGCGGGAGTGATGAGCAGTTCTTC. Variable domain in full (rest from reference TRBV9 and TRBJ2-1): DSGVTQTPKHLITATGQRVTLRCSPRSGDLSVYWYQQSLDQGLQFLIQYYNGEERAKGNILERFSAQQFPDLHSELNLSSLELGDSALYFCASSVARTSGSDEQFFGPGTRLTVL.

V usage is TRBV4-1 and J usage is TRBJ2-7; the D is unclear. There are 13 residues in the CDR3. Germline CDR1 is MGHRA and CDR2 is YSYEKL. V lost 3 bases and J 4 bases, leaving 10 bases between the germline ends. This CDR3 reads CASSHNPGYEQYF. In DNA, the CDR3 is TGCGCCAGCAGCCATAATCCAGGATACGAGCAGTACTTC.

This clone was counted a single time. The chain employs TRBV5-4 and TRBJ1-2, with 11 bases lining up with TRBD1. The CDR3 length is 18 residues. The trim removed 1 base at V and 4 bases at J, leaving 12 bases unmatched. CDR1 and CDR2 (germline): SGHNT, YYREEE (reference sequence). In DNA form, the CDR3 reads TGTGCCAGCAGCTTGCCGCCAGGACAGGGGGCGCGTGGCTATGGCTACACCTTC. It codes for CASSLPPGQGARGYGYTF.

The V call is TRBV6-5, the J call TRBJ2-5; maybe TRBD1 (6 bases). This CDR3 comprises 15 residues. Per the germline V gene, CDR1 is MNHEY and CDR2 is SVGAGI. V gave up 2 bases and J gave up 4 bases, with 14 bases separating them. The CDR3 DNA reads as TGTGCCAGCAGTTACCGGGACACCTACCGAGAGACCCAGTACTTC. Protein: CASSYRDTYRETQYF.

The genes are TRBV19 and TRBJ2-2; no definite D call. Germline V gene lookup returns CDR1 LNHDA and CDR2 SQIVND (reference sequence). CDR3 size: 11 residues. The germline V and J ends were trimmed by 9 bases and 6 bases, with 8 bases remaining between them. DNA for the CDR3: TGTGCCAGCTCGTGGGCCGGGGAGCTGTTTTTT. This translates into CASSWAGELFF.

The gene calls are TRBV19 and TRBJ2-5; D perhaps matches TRBD1 (5 bases). From germline, CDR1 is LNHDA and CDR2 SQIVND (reference sequence). The CDR3 contains 15 residues. Deletions cut 3 bases from V and 5 bases from J, with 16 bases between. The CDR3 is CASSIWQGNFETQYF. DNA of the CDR3: TGTGCCAGTAGTATTTGGCAGGGTAATTTCGAGACCCAGTACTTC.

The chain employs TRBV7-9 and TRBJ2-7; D is uncertain. CDR1 is SEHNR and CDR2 is FQNEAQ in the germline V gene (reference sequence). The CDR3 has 13 amino acids. V lost 0 bases and J 7 bases, leaving 10 bases between the germline ends. CDR3 sequence (DNA): TGTGCCAGCAGCTTAGCGCGATCCGGGGAGCAGTACTTC. Translation: CASSLARSGEQYF.

The chain employs TRBV19 and TRBJ2-3; the D is unclear. Germline CDR1 LNHDA, CDR2 SQIVND (reference sequence). V lost 2 bases to trimming and J lost 1 base, with 7 bases between them. The CDR3 sequence is 14 residues long. The CDR3 loop is CASSINQGTDTQYF. In nucleotides, the CDR3 is TGTGCCAGTAGTATAAACCAGGGCACAGATACGCAGTATTTT.

V is TRBV4-1 and J is TRBJ1-1; tentatively, D is TRBD1 (5 bases). Germline assignment: CDR1 MGHRA and CDR2 YSYEKL. With 0 bases removed from V and 0 bases from J, the gap between germline ends came to 11 bases. The CDR3 contains 16 residues. CDR3 bases: TGCGCCAGCAGCCAAGATTGGGGGATAATGAACACTGAAGCTTTCTTT. Translating it yields CASSQDWGIMNTEAFF.

The chain carries TRBV6-1 and TRBJ1-2; a possible D gene is TRBD1 (5 bases). The CDR3 runs 13 residues. The germline gives CDR1 MNHNS, CDR2 SASEGT. V lost 7 bases to trimming and J lost 3 bases, with 12 bases between them. DNA of the CDR3: TGTGCCAGCAAGCCCCGGGGGTACTATGGCTACACCTTC. It specifies CASKPRGYYGYTF.

The chain links TRBV28 to TRBJ1-4, with 7 bases that match TRBD1. Germline V gene sequence: CDR1 MDHEN, CDR2 SYDVKM. This CDR3 spans 14 amino acids. V shed 6 bases and J 2 bases; nucleotides not matched to a gene: 3. CDR3: CASSPTGTNEKLFF. CDR3 nucleotide sequence: TGTGCCAGCAGCCCGACAGGGACTAATGAAAAACTGTTTTTT.